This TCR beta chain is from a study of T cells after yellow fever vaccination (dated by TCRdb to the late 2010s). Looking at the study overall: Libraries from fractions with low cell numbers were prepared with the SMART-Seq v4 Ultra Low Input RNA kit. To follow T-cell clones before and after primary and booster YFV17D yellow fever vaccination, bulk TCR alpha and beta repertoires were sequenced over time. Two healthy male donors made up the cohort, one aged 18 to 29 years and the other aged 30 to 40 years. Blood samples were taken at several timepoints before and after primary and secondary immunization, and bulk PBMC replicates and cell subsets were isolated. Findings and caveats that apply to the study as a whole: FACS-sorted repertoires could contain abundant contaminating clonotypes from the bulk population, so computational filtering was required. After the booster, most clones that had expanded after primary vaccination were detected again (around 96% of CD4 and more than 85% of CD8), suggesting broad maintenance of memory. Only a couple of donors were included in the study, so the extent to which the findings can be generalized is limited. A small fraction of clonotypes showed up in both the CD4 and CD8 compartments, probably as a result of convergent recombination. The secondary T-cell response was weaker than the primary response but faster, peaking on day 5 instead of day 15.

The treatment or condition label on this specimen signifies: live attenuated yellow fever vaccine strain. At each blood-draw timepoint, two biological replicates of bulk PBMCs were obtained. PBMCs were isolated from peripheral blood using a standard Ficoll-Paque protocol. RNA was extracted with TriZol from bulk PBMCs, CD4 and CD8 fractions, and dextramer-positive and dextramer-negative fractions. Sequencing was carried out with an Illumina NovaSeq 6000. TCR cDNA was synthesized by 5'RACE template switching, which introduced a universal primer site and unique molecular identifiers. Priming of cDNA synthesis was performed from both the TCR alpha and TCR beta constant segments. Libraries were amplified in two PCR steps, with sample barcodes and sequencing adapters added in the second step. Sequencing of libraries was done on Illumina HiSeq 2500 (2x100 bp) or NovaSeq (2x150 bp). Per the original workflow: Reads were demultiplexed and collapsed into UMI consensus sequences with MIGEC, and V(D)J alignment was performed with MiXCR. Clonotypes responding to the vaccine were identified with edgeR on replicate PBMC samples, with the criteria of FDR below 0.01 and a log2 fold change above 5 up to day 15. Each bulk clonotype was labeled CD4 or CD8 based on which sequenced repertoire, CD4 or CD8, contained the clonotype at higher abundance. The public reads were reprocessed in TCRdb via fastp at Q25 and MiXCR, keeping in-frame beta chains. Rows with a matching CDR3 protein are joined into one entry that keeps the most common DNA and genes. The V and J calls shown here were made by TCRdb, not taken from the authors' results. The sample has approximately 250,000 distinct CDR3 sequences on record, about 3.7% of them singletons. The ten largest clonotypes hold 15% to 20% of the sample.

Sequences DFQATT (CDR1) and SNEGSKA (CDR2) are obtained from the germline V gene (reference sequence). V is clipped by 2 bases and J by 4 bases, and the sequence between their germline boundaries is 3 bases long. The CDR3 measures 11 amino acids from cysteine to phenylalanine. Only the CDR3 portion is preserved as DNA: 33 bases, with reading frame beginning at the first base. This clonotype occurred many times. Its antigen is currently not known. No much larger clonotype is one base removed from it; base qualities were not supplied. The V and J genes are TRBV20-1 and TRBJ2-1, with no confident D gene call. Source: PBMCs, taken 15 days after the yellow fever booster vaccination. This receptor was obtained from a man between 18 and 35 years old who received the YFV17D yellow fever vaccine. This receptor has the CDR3 CSARQYNEQFF. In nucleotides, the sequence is TGCAGTGCTAGACAATACAATGAGCAGTTCTTC.